This TCR beta chain was found in a study of cytomegalovirus exposure and HLA in healthy donors (TCRdb year 2017). In terms of the full investigation: According to an earlier analysis of several hundred of the donors, 150 million to 200 million T cells yielded some 120 million unique TCR beta sequences and around 280 Gb of sequence data. About 300 gigabases of sequencing data and around 87 million unique TCR sequences were included in an early release covering several hundred HLA-typed donors. The genetic ancestry cluster associated with self-reported Caucasian donors included about 81% of the 300 to 450 genotyped donors. The study aimed to test whether signatures of past pathogen exposure could be identified by cataloging public T cell receptors. The study profiled the T cell repertoires of about 640 subjects by immunosequencing and related them to cytomegalovirus serostatus. In addition to the first cohort of 650 to 750 subjects, a separate validation cohort of approximately 120 different subjects was used. To predict cytomegalovirus infection status, the study combined high-throughput TCR immunosequencing, statistical association of individual TCRs with disease status, and machine learning. To study patterns of TCR occurrence, a later analysis re-analyzed previously published TCR beta repertoires from 666 donors and added high-resolution HLA genotyping. Rather than using new phenotypic data, the later analysis identified candidate immune exposures from TCR beta sequences and from how often those sequences occurred across donors. An earlier analysis of fewer than 700 of the donors applied high-throughput TCR beta sequencing to assess whether each TCR beta V gene segment acted as functional or pseudogenic. Donor age, sex, ethnicity and CMV serostatus were collected together with the repertoire data. Genome-wide SNP genotypes for about 55% of the roughly 670 donors were used in a later genetic analysis, which treated that subset as a discovery cohort. Every discovery cohort repertoire had been produced on one sequencing platform. Class I and class II HLA loci were covered by the typing at four-digit resolution. Typing coverage varied by locus: about 620-630 donors for A, B, C, DRB1 and DQB1; 500 to 550 for DQA1; more than 600 for DPA1; approximately 470 for DPB1. Roughly 5 DR-DQ haplotypes were handled as single units for association and clustering because linkage in the cohort was strong. On average, around 240,000 unique TCR beta nucleotide sequences were sequenced per donor among a few hundred genotyped donors of the cohort, with roughly 19% of those sequences being non-productive. General study outcomes and caveats: A further reported finding was that TCR beta sequences accurately predicted the HLA-A and HLA-B alleles for most subjects in the first cohort. Correlated functional status among segregating V segments might reflect linkage disequilibrium, but an unknown experimental factor could not be ruled out. In vitro tests confirmed that a few of the cytomegalovirus-associated TCR beta chains recognize cytomegalovirus antigens. The presence/absence analyses assumed that sequencing depth was roughly uniform across donors, and that assumption may not be true. Because the 87-base-pair reads could not distinguish some IMGT-functional V segments, including TRBV6-2 and TRBV6-3, those segments were excluded. The only immune exposure information available for the cohort was CMV serostatus. Most TCR sequences were observed very rarely across donors, whereas some public TCRs were present in many individuals. In a later analysis, HLA-associated TCR beta chains showed more clonal expansion and lower generation probabilities than non-associated chains that were equally common. Most CMV-associated TCR beta chains appeared to be HLA-restricted in a later analysis, and the HLA associations seemed to be driven largely by CMV exposure. According to the authors, the approach could potentially be generalized to other disease states and immunological phenotypes. The cohort was sequenced for TCR beta chains only, and without alpha or paired-chain data the features that could be detected were limited. A later analysis associated 17,000 or so TCR beta sequences with specific HLA alleles at a false discovery rate of 0.05. An association between a missense DCLRE1C variant and V-gene and J-gene trimming of TCR beta chains was found in a later genetic analysis and replicated in an independent cohort. HLA typing was unavailable for some donors at each locus, so association tests used only the typed subset. A later genetic analysis reported fewer N-insertions in productive TCRs among donors in an Asian-associated ancestry cluster than the approximately 700-donor mean. In both the original and validation cohorts, the classifier was reported to diagnose cytomegalovirus status with high specificity and sensitivity. In the study, approximately 150 TCR beta chains were listed as associated with cytomegalovirus. Because counts were too low, under 20 rarely observed V segments, including chromosome 9 orphons, were left out of the earlier analysis of about 620 of the donors. A cluster of highly shared sequence variants was judged likely to be a technical artifact of the sequencing pipeline. Broadly in line with IMGT annotations, most TCR beta V segments showed up in productive rearrangements about 87% or about 30% of the time in an earlier analysis of several hundred of the donors. A later analysis found that TCR association rates varied across HLA loci, with DRB1 alleles showing the most associated TCRs and HLA-C alleles the fewest. When HLA alleles, especially DR and DQ, strongly co-occurred, TCR associations were difficult to assign to individual alleles. Several of the top co-occurrence clusters appeared to be linked to parvovirus B19, influenza, CMV and Epstein-Barr virus, according to a later analysis.

This clone is described as medium-sized (0.01 to 0.1%). There is no known antigen for this receptor. Base qualities were left out, and no much larger clone turns up one base away. The cohort consisted of 650 to 850 healthy bone marrow donors. At the time of sampling, every cohort member was nominally healthy, though immune exposures that went unrecorded were likely present. The donor tested CMV seropositive and was one of the 289 seropositive cohort members. A peripheral blood sample was collected from each donor, and TCR beta sequencing was performed on peripheral blood mononuclear cells. The Qiagen DNeasy Blood Extraction Kit was used to extract genomic DNA from the blood cell samples. Preparation of the library involved the immunoSEQ multiplex PCR assay. For the multiplex PCR, a mixture combining 60 forward primers for TCR Vbeta segments and 13 reverse primers for TCR Jbeta segments was used. The CDR3 region of rearranged TCR beta genes was amplified from genomic DNA by a multiplex PCR assay. The Illumina HiSeq System was used to sequence the amplified TCR beta libraries as 87-base-pair reads. The authors' pipeline ran thus. A later analysis counted some 80 million unique TCR beta chains across the 650 to 800 repertoires, and roughly 10 million of these chains were shared by at least two donors. A nearest-neighbor algorithm error-corrected the raw reads and collapsed the reads into unique sequences, merging closely related sequences to remove PCR and sequencing errors. Alignment of CDR3 sequences to IMGT reference sequences was used to assign V, D and J gene segments. For a sequence to be retained, a match of at least six nucleotides was required to both a V gene segment and a J gene segment. A rearrangement was called productive if the CDR3 had no stop codons and remained in frame with V and J, and every other rearrangement was called non-productive. Following IMGT convention, CDR3 was defined as the stretch from the second conserved V-encoded cysteine to the conserved J-encoded phenylalanine. The earlier analysis of 587 of the donors excluded sequences that lacked an unambiguous match to a single V gene segment. In an earlier analysis of several hundred of the donors, a V segment was called functional when productive rearrangements were above 56.7%, and segregating when the standard deviation between donors exceeded 5%. A statistical classification framework was built to diagnose cytomegalovirus status from the catalog of TCR beta chain sequences. In a later analysis, V and J genes were assigned by comparing TCR nucleotide sequences against IMGT/GENE-DB human TR gene sequences. In a later analysis, CDR3 sequences and most-parsimonious VDJ recombination scenarios were assigned using the TCRdist pipeline. In a later analysis, every TCR beta chain was defined by the combination of its CDR3 amino acid sequence and its V-gene family, and reads without a unique V-gene family were dropped. In a later analysis, several hundred highly shared, low-generation-probability nucleotide sequences were removed to address suspected cross-contamination and a sequencing artifact. A later analysis calculated a clonal expansion index for each public chain from normalized within-repertoire ranks of inferred template counts. In a later analysis, generation probabilities were computed using a VDJ recombination model fitted to out-of-frame rearrangements, and the results were checked against IGoR. A later analysis scored TCR-TCR, TCR-HLA and TCR-CMV co-occurrence with hypergeometric tests, applying a repertoire-size bias correction to TCR pairs. To estimate false discovery rates, a later analysis permuted the HLA or CMV assignments 20 times. In a later analysis, co-occurring TCRs were grouped using DBSCAN, with TCRdist sequence similarity added in when clustering inside HLA-allele-positive subsets. Co-occurrence clustering excluded repertoires with fewer than 30,000 or more than 120,000 public chains, plus five with anomalous nucleotide sharing. The table comes from immuneACCESS by way of TCRdb, which keeps in-frame sequences with V and J called. Part of the clones is missing from these tables; in studies checked, under half for an unresolved V gene and the rest for unknown reasons. Clonal size and the V and J genes are those of that table, whereas D and trimming came from the DNA. Recorded for this sample are 55,000 to 65,000 clones; roughly nine tenths of them occurred a single time. Together, the top ten hold approximately 1.5% of the sample.

Taken from cysteine to phenylalanine, the CDR3 has 14 residues. Only CDR3 DNA is held: 42 bases, read in frame from base 1. The V and J ends are trimmed by 4 bases and 7 bases, leaving 14 bases between them. From the germline V gene (reference sequence), CDR1 is LNHDA and CDR2 is SQIVND. Recombination connected TRBV19 to TRBJ2-1, and the D gene may be TRBD1, 5 bases matching. The TCR sequence derives from a man in his thirties or forties in good health and CMV-seropositive. The sample consisted of PBMCs. CDR3 reads: CASSRKGMVNEQFF. The DNA sequence is given as TGTGCCAGTAGTAGAAAGGGGATGGTTAATGAGCAGTTCTTC.